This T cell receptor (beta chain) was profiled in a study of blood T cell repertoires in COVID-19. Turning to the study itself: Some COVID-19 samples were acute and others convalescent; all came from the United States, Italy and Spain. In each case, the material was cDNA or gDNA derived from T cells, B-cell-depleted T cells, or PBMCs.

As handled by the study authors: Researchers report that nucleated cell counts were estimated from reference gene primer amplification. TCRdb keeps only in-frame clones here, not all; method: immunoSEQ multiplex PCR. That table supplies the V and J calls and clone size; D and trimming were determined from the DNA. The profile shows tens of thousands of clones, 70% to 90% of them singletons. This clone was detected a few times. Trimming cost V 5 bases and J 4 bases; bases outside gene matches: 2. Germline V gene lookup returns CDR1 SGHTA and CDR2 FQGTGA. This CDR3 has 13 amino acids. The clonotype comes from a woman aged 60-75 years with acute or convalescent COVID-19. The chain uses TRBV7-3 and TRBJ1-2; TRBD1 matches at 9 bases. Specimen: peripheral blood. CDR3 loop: CASSPGQGYGYTF. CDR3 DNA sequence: TGTGCCAGCAGCCCGGGACAGGGCTATGGCTACACCTTC.